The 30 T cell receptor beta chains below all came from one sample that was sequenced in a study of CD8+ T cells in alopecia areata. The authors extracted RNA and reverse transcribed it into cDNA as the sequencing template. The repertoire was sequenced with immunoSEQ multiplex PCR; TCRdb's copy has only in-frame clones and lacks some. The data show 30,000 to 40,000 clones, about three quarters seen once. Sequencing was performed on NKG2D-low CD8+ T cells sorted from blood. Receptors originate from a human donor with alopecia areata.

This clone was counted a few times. For the CDR3, the DNA is TGTGCCAGCTCACCGGCGGAGACCCAGTACTTC. Translation gives CASSPAETQYF. The J gene is TRBJ2-5, the V gene TRBV18; D call uncertain. This CDR3 contains 11 residues. Germline-derived CDR1 and CDR2 are KGHSH and LQKENI. V was clipped by 3 bases and J by 5 bases, with 4 bases between them.

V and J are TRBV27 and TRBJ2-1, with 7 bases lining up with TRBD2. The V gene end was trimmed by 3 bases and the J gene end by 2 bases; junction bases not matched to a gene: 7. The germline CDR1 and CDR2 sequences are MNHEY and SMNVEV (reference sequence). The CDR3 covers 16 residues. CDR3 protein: CASSFGAGGAYNEQFF. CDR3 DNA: TGTGCCAGCAGTTTTGGGGCTGGGGGGGCCTACAATGAGCAGTTCTTC.

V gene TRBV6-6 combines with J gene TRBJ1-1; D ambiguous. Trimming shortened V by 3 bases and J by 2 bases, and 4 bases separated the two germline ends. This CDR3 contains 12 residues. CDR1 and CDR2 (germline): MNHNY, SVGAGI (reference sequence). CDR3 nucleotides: TGTGCCAGCAGTTATGCTAACACTGAAGCTTTCTTT. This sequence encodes CASSYANTEAFF.

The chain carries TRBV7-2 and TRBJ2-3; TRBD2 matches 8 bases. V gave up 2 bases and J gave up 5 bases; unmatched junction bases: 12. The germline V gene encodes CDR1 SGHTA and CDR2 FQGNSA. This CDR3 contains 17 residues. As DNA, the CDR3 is TGTGCCAGCAGCTTATCGGGGCGAGCGGGGGAGGGAGATACGCAGTATTTT. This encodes CASSLSGRAGEGDTQYF.

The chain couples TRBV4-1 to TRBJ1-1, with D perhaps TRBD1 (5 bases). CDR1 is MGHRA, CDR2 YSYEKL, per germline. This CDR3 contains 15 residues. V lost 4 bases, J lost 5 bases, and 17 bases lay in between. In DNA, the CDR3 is TGCGCCAGCAGCCCGATGTCCAGGGCGGAAACTGAAGCTTTCTTT. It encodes CASSPMSRAETEAFF.

The CDR3: CASSLSSGDRGYEQYF. The CDR3 nucleotides read TGTGCCAGCAGTTTATCGAGTGGGGACAGGGGCTACGAGCAGTACTTC. J is TRBJ2-7 and V is TRBV27, with 10 bases identical to TRBD1. CDR3 length: 16 residues. V shed 0 bases, J shed 3 bases, and the junction held 5 bases outside the gene matches. Germline-derived CDR1 and CDR2 are MNHEY and SMNVEV (reference sequence).

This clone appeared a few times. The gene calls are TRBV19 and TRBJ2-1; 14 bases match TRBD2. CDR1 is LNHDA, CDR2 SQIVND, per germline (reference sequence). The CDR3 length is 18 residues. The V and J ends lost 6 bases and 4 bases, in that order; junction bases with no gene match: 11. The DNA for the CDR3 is TGTGCCAGTAGCACATTGGGACTAGCGGGAGAGGGGTACAATGAGCAGTTCTTC. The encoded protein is CASSTLGLAGEGYNEQFF.

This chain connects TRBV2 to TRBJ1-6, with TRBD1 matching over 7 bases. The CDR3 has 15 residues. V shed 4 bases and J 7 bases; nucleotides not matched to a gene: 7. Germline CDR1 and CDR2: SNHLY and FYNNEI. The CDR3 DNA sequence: TGTGCCAGCAGTGGGCAGGGGGAAAAGAATTCACCCCTCCACTTT. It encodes CASSGQGEKNSPLHF. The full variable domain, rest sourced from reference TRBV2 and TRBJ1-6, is EPEVTQTPSHQVTQMGQEVILRCVPISNHLYFYWYRQILGQKVEFLVSFYNNEISEKSEIFDDQFSVERPDGSNFTLKIRSTKLEDSAMYFCASSGQGEKNSPLHFGNGTRLTVT.

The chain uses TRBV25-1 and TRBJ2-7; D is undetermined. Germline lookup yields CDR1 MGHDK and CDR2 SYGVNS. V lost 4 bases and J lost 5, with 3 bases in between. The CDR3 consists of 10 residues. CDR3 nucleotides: TGTGCCAGCAGTGGCGACGAGCAGTACTTC. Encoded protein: CASSGDEQYF.

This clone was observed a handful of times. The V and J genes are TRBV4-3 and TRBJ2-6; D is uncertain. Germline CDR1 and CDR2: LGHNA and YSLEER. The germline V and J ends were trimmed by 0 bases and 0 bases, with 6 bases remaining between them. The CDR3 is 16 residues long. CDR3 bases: TGCGCCAGCAGCCAAGATCACGGCTCTGGGGCCAACGTCCTGACTTTC. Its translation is CASSQDHGSGANVLTF.

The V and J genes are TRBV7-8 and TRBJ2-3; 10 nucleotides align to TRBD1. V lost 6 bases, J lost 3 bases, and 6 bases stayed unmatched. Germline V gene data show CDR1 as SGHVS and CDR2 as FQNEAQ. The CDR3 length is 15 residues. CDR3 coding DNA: TGTGCCAGCAGATCACAGGGACAGGGGACAGATACGCAGTATTTT. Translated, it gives CASRSQGQGTDTQYF.

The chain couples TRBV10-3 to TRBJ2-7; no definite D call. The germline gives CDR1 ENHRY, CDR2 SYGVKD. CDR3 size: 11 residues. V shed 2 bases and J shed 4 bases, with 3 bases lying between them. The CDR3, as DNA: TGTGCCATCAGTGAGGGTTACGAGCAGTACTTC. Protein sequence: CAISEGYEQYF.

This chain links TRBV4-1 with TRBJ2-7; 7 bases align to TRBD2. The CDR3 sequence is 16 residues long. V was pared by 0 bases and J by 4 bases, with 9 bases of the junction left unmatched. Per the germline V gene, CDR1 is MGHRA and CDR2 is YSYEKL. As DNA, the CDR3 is TGCGCCAGCAGCCAAGATCCGGGCGGGAGTTTGTACGAGCAGTACTTC. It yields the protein CASSQDPGGSLYEQYF.

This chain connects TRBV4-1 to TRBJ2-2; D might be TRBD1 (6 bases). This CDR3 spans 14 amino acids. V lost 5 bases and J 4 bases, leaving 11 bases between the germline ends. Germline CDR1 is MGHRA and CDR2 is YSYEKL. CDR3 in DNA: TGCGCCAGCAGCTACGACAGGAGCACCGGGGAGCTGTTTTTT. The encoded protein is CASSYDRSTGELFF.

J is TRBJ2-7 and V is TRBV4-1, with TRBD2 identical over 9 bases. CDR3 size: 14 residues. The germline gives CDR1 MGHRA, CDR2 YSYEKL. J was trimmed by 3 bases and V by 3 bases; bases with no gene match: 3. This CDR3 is CASSHQAGGYEQYF. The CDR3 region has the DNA TGCGCCAGCAGCCATCAAGCGGGAGGCTACGAGCAGTACTTC.

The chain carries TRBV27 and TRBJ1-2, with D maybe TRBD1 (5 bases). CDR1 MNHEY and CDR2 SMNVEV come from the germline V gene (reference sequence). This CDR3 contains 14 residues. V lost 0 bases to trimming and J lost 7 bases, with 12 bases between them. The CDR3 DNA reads TGTGCCAGCAGTTTATCCTCGGGGGATGGTGGCTACACCTTC. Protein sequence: CASSLSSGDGGYTF.

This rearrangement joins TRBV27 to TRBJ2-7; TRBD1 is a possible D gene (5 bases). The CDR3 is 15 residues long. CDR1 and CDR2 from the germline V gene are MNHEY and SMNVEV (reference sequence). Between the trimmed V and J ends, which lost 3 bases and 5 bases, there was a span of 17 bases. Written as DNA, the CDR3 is TGTGCCAGCAGTTTTATATCAGGGTTAGTCGACGAGCAGTACTTC. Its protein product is CASSFISGLVDEQYF.

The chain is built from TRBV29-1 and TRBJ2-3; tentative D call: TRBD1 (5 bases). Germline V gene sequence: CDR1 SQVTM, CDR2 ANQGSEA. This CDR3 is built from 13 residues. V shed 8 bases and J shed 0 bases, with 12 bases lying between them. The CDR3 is CSTDSPSTDTQYF. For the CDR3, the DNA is TGCAGCACCGACAGCCCGAGCACAGATACGCAGTATTTT.

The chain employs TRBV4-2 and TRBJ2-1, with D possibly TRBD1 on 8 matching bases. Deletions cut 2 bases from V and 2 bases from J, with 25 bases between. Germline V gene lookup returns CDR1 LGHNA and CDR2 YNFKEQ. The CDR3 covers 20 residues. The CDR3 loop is CASSQLQTGAGGSAYNEQFF. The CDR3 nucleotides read TGTGCCAGCAGCCAACTTCAGACAGGGGCGGGCGGGAGTGCCTACAATGAGCAGTTCTTC.

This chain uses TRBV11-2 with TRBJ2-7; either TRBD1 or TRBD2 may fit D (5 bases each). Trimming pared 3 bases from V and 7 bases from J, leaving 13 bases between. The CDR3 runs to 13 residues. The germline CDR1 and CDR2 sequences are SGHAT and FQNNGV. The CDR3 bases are TGTGCCAGCAGCTTTTACGGGACGAGGGAGCAGTACTTC. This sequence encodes CASSFYGTREQYF.

The DNA of the CDR3 is TGTGCCAGCAGTGACAGGGCAAATCAGCCCCAGCATTTT. Its translation is CASSDRANQPQHF. This chain uses TRBV6-4 with TRBJ1-5; D is unclear. Germline loops: CDR1 MRHNA, CDR2 SNTAGT. V lost 2 bases, J lost 4 bases, and 6 bases lay in between. The CDR3 totals 13 residues.

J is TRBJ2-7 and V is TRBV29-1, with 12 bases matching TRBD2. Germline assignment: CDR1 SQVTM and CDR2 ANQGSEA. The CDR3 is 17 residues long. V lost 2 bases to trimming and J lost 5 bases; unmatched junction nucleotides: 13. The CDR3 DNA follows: TGCAGCGTTGAACGGCAGGGGGCTAGCGGGAGGGGGGACGAGCAGTACTTC. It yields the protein CSVERQGASGRGDEQYF.

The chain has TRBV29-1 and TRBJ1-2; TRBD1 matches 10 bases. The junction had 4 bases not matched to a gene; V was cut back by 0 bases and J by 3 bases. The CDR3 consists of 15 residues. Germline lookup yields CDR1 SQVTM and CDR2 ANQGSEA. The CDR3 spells CSVEDLGQGYYGYTF. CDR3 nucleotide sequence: TGCAGCGTTGAAGATTTGGGACAGGGGTACTATGGCTACACCTTC.

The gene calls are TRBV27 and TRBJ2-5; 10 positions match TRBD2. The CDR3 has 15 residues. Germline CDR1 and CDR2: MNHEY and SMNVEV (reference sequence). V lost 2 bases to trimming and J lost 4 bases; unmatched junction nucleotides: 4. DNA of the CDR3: TGTGCCAGCAGTTTAGTAGCGGGAGGACCAGAGACCCAGTACTTC. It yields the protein CASSLVAGGPETQYF.

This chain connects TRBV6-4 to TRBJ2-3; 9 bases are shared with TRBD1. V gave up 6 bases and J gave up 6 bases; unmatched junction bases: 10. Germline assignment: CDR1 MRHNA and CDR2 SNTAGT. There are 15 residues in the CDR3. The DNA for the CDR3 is TGTGCCAGCAGCCGTCCGGGACAGGGCTCGGATACGCAGTATTTT. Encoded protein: CASSRPGQGSDTQYF.

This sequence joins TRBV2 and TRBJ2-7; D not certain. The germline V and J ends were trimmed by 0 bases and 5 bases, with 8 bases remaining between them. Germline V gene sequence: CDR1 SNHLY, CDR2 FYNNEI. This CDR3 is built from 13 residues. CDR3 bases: TGTGCCAGCAGTGAAGCAGGTAGAAACGAGCAGTACTTC. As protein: CASSEAGRNEQYF. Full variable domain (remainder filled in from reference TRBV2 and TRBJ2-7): EPEVTQTPSHQVTQMGQEVILRCVPISNHLYFYWYRQILGQKVEFLVSFYNNEISEKSEIFDDQFSVERPDGSNFTLKIRSTKLEDSAMYFCASSEAGRNEQYFGPGTRLTVT.

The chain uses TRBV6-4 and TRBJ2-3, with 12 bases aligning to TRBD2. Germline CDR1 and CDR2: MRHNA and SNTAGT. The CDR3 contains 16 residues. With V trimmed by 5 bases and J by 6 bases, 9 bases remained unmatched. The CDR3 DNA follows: TGTGCCAGCAGTCCGACTAGCGGGGGCAACGTGGATACGCAGTATTTT. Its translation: CASSPTSGGNVDTQYF.

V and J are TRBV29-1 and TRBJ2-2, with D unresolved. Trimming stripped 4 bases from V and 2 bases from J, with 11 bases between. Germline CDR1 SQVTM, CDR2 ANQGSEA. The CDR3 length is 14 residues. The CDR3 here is CSVVSQANTGELFF. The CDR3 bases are TGCAGCGTTGTAAGCCAAGCAAACACCGGGGAGCTGTTTTTT.

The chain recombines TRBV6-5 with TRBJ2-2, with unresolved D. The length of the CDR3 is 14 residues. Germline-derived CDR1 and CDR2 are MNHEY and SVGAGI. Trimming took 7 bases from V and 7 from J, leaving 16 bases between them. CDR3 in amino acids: CASKGDEEIGELFF. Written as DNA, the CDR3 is TGTGCCAGCAAAGGAGATGAGGAGATCGGGGAGCTGTTTTTT.

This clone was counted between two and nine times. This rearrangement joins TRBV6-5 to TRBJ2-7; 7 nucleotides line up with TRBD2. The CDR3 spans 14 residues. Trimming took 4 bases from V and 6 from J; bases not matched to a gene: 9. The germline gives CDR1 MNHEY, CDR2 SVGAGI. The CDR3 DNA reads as TGTGCCAGCAGTTTTGGACTAGGGTTTGGCGAGCAGTACTTC. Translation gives CASSFGLGFGEQYF.